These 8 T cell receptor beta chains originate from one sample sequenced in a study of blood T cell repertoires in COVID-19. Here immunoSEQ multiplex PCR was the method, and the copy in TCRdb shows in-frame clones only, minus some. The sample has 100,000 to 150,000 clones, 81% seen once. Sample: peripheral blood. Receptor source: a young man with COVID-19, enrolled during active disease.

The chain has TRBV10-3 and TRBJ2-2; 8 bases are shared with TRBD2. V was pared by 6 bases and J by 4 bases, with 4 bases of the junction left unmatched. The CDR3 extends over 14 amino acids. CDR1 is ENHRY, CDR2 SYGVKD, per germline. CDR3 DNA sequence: TGTGCCATCAGCGGGACTAGTGGCACCGGGGAGCTGTTTTTT. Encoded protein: CAISGTSGTGELFF.

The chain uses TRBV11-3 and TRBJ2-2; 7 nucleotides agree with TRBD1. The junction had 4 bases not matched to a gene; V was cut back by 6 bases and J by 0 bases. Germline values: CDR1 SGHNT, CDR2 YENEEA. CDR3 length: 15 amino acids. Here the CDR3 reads CASSSGTANTGELFF. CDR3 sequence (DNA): TGTGCCAGCAGTTCGGGGACAGCGAACACCGGGGAGCTGTTTTTT.

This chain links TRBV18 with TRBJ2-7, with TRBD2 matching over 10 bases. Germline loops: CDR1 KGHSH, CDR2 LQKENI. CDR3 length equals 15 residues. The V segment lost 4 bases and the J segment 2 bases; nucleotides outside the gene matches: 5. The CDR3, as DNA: TGTGCCAGCTCACGAGGGACTAGCGTGGCCTACGAGCAGTACTTC. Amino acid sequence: CASSRGTSVAYEQYF. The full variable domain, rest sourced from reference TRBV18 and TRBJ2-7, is NAGVMQNPRHLVRRRGQEARLRCSPMKGHSHVYWYRQLPEEGLKFMVYLQKENIIDESGMPKERFSAEFPKEGPSILRIQQVVRGDSAAYFCASSRGTSVAYEQYFGPGTRLTVT.

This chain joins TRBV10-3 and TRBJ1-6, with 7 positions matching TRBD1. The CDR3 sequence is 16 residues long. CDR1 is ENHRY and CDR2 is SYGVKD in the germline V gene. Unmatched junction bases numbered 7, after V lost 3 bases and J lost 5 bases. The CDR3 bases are TGTGCCATCAGTGATCGAGCCGGGACAGATAATTCACCCCTCCACTTT. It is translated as CAISDRAGTDNSPLHF.

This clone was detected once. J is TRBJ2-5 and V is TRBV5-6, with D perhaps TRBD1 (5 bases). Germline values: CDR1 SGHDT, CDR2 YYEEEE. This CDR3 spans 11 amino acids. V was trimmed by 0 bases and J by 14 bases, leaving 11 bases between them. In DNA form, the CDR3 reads TGTGCCAGCAGCTTGGCAGGGTGGCAATACTTC. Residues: CASSLAGWQYF.

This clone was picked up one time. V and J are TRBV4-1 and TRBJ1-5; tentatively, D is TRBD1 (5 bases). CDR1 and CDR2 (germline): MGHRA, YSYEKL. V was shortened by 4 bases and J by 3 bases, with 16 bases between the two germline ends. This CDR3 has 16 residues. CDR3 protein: CASSPRWAGTNQPQHF. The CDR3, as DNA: TGCGCCAGCAGCCCTCGATGGGCGGGGACCAATCAGCCCCAGCATTTT.

CDR3 coding DNA: TGTGCCAGCTGTAGGACAGGGCCATGCACAGATACGCAGTATTTT. Translated, it gives CASCRTGPCTDTQYF. The chain uses TRBV18 and TRBJ2-3; 8 nucleotides align to TRBD1. CDR1 and CDR2 from the germline V gene are KGHSH and LQKENI. This CDR3 contains 15 residues. V was pared by 7 bases and J by 1 base, with 7 bases of the junction left unmatched.

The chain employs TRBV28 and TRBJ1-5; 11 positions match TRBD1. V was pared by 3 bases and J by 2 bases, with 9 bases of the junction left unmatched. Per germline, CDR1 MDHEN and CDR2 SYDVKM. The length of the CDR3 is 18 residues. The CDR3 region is CASSFLAGTGGGNQPQHF. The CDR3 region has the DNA TGTGCCAGCAGTTTCCTGGCGGGGACAGGGGGTGGCAATCAGCCCCAGCATTTT.